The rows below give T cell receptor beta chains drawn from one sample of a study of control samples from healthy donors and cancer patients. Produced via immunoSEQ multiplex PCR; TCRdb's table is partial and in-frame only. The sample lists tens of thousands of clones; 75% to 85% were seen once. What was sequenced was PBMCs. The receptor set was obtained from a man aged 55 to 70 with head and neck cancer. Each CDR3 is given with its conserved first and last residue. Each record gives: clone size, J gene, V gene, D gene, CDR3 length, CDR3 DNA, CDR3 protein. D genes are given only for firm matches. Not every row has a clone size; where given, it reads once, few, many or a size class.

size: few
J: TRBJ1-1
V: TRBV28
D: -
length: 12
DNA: TGTGCCAGCAGTTTATCCCCAAGAGAAGCTTTCTTT
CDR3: CASSLSPREAFF

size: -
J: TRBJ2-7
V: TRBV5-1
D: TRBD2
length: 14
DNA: TGCGCCAGCAGCGGGACTAGCGGAACCTACGAGCAGTACTTC
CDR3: CASSGTSGTYEQYF

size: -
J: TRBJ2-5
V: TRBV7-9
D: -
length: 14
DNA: TGTGCCAGCAGGTTTGACGGAAGCCAAGAGACCCAGTACTTC
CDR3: CASRFDGSQETQYF

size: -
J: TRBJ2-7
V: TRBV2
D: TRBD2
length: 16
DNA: TGTGCCAGCAGTCCCAAGGGAAGCGGGAGCTCCTACGAGCAGTACTTC
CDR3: CASSPKGSGSSYEQYF

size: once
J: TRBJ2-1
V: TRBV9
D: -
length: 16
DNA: TGTGCCAGCAGCGTAGCCCCTGTTGAGGGCCATGATGAGCAGTTCTTC
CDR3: CASSVAPVEGHDEQFF

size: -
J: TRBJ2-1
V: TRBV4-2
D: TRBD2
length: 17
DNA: TGTGCCAGCAGCCAAGATCTGACTAGCGGGACCTACAATGAGCAGTTCTTC
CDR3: CASSQDLTSGTYNEQFF

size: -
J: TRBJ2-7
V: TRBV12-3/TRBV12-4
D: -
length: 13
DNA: TGTGCCAGCAGCCTGACTAGCTCCTACGAGCAGTACTTC
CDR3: CASSLTSSYEQYF

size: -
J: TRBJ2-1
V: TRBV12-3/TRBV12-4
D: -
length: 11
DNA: TGTGCCAGCAGGAACTTGAATGAGCAGTTCTTC
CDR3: CASRNLNEQFF

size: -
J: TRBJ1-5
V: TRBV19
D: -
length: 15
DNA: TGTGCCAGTAGTATAGCGGCTGGGCTGTATCAGCCCCAGCATTTT
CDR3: CASSIAAGLYQPQHF

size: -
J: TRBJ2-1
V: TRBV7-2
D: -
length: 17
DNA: TGTGCCAGCAGCCGCACCATTTGGGGGGCTTCCTACAATGAGCAGTTCTTC
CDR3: CASSRTIWGASYNEQFF

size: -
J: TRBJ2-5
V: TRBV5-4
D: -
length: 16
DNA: TGTGCCAGCAGCCCCACTGGGCCTCCCGTCAGGGAGACCCAGTACTTC
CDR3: CASSPTGPPVRETQYF

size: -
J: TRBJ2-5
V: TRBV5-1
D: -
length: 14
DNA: TGCGCCAGCAGCTTGGGTCGGCCGAGGGAGACCCAGTACTTC
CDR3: CASSLGRPRETQYF

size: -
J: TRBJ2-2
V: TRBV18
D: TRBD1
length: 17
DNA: TGTGCCAGCTCACCCGCGAAGACAGGGGGCGAAACCGGGGAGCTGTTTTTT
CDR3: CASSPAKTGGETGELFF

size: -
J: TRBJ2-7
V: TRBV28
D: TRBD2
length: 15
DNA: TGTGCCAGCAGTGCGCTGGGGACTAGCACCTACGAGCAGTACTTC
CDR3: CASSALGTSTYEQYF

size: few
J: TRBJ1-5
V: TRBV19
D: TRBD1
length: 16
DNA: TGTGCCAGTAGTGCCCGGGACAGGGTTCTTAATCAGCCCCAGCATTTT
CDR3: CASSARDRVLNQPQHF

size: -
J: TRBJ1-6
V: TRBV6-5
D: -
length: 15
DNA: TGTGCCAGCAGTTACTCGGGCAGCCTAGATTCACCCCTCCACTTT
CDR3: CASSYSGSLDSPLHF

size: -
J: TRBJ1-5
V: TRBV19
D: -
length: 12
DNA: TGTGCCAGTAGTATAGGGGTTCAGCCCCAGCATTTT
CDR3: CASSIGVQPQHF

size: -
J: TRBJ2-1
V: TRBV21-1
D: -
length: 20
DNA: TGTGCCAGCAGACCATGGAAGGGAGCGGGAGGAGGGATTGGCCATAATGAGCAGTTCTTC
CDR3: CASRPWKGAGGGIGHNEQFF

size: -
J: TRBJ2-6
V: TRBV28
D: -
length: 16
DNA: TGTGCCAGCAGCCCCTGGGGGTACTCTGGGGCCAACGTCCTGACTTTC
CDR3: CASSPWGYSGANVLTF

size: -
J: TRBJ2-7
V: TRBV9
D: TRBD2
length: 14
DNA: TGTGCCAGCAGCTTAACAGCGGGAGGGTACGAGCAGTACTTC
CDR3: CASSLTAGGYEQYF

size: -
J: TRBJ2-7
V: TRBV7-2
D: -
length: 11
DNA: TGTGCCTCCGCCAGTCGCGACGAGCAGTACTTC
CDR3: CASASRDEQYF

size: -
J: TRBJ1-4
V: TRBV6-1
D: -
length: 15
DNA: TGTGCCAGCAGTGACCGGGGGGCTGGTAATGAAAAACTGTTTTTT
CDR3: CASSDRGAGNEKLFF